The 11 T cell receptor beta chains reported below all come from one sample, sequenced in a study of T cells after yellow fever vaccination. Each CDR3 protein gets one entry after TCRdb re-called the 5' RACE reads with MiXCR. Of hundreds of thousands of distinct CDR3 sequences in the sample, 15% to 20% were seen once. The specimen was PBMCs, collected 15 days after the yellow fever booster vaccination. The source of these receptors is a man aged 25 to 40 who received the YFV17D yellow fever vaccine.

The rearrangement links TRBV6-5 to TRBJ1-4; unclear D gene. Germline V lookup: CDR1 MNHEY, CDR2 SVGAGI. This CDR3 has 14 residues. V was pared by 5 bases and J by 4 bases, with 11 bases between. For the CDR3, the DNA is TGTGCCAGCAGTAACGGGCCTCTTAATGAAAAACTGTTTTTT. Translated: CASSNGPLNEKLFF.

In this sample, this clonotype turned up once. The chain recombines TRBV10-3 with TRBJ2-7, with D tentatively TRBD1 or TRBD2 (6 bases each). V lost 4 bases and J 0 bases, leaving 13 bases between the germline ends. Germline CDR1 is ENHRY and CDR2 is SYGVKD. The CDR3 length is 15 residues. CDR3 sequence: CAISAGDLSSYEQYF. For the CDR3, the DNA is TGTGCCATCAGTGCAGGGGACTTAAGCTCCTACGAGCAGTACTTC.

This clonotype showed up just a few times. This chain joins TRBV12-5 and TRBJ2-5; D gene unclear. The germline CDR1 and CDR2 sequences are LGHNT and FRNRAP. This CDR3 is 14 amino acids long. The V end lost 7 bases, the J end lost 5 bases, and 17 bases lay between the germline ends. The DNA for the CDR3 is TGTGCTAGTGCTCCGACGTTGGGTGGGGAGACCCAGTACTTC. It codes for CASAPTLGGETQYF.

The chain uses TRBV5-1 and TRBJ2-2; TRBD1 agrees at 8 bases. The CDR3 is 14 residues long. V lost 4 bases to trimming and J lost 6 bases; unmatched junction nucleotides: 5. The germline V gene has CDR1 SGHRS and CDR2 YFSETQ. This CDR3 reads CASSPDRGPGELFF. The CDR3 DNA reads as TGCGCCAGCAGCCCTGACAGGGGTCCCGGGGAGCTGTTTTTT.

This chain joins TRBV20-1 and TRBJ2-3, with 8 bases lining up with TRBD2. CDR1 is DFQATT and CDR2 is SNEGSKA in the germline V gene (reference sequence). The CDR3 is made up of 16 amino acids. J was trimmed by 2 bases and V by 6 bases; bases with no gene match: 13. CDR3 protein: CSADPPGLEDTDTQYF. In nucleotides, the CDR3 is TGCAGTGCCGACCCCCCGGGACTAGAAGACACAGATACGCAGTATTTT.

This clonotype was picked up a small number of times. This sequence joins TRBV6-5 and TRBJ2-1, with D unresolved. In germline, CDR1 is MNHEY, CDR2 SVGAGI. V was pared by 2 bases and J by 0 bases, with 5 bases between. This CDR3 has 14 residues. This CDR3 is CASSYVSSYNEQFF. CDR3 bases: TGTGCCAGCAGTTACGTCAGCTCCTACAATGAGCAGTTCTTC.

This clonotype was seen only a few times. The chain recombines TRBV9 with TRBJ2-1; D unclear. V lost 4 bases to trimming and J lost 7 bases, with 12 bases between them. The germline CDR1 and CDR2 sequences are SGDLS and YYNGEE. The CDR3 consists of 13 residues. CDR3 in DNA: TGTGCCAGCAGCACCAGCGTAGGGAATGAGCAGTTCTTC. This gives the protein CASSTSVGNEQFF. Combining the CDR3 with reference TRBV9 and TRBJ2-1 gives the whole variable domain DSGVTQTPKHLITATGQRVTLRCSPRSGDLSVYWYQQSLDQGLQFLIQYYNGEERAKGNILERFSAQQFPDLHSELNLSSLELGDSALYFCASSTSVGNEQFFGPGTRLTVL.

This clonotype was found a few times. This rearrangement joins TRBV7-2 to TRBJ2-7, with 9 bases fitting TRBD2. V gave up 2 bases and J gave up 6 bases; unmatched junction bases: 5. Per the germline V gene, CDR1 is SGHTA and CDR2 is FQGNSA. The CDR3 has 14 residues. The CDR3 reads CASSLLAGKSEQYF. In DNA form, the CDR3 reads TGTGCCAGCAGCTTACTAGCGGGAAAATCCGAGCAGTACTTC.

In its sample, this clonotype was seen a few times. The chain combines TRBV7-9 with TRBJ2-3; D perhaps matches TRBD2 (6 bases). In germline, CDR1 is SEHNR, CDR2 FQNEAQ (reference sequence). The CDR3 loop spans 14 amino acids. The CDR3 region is CGSRAGPRGDTQYF. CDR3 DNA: TGTGGATCGCGAGCGGGCCCACGGGGCGATACGCAGTATTTT.

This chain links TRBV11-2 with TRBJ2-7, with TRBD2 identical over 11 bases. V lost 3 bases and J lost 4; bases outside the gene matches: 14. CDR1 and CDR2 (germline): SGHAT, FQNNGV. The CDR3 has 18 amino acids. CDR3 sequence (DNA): TGTGCCAGCAGCTTTACTCCTAGCGGGAGGATCTGGGGTTACGAGCAGTACTTC. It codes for CASSFTPSGRIWGYEQYF. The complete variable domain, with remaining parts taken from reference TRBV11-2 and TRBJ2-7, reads EAGVAQSPRYKIIEKRQSVAFWCNPISGHATLYWYQQILGQGPKLLIQFQNNGVVDDSQLPKDRFSAERLKGVDSTLKIQPAKLEDSAVYLCASSFTPSGRIWGYEQYFGPGTRLTVT.

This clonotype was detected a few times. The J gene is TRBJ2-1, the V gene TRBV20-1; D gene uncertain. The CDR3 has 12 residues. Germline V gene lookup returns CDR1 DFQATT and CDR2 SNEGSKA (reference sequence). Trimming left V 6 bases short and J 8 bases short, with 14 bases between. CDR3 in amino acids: CSAYPEWDEQFF. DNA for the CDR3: TGCAGTGCATACCCGGAGTGGGATGAGCAGTTCTTC.